Presented here are 28 T cell receptor beta chains from one specimen sequenced in a study of T-cell memory formation after mild COVID-19. TCRdb fed the 5' RACE reads into MiXCR, producing one record per CDR3 protein. The sample has 400,000 or so distinct CDR3 sequences; 20% to 25% are singletons. The specimen was PBMCs or a T cell subset sorted from them (not recorded which). These receptors were obtained from an adult woman who had mild COVID-19 (a few samples of this study predate the infection). Cell type and time point are not known.

This clonotype was detected ten times or more. The chain uses TRBV12-5 and TRBJ1-1, with D uncertain. Germline values: CDR1 LGHNT, CDR2 FRNRAP. The V end was cut by 7 bases, the J end by 10 bases, with 13 bases between. The CDR3 is made up of 11 amino acids. The CDR3 protein is CASALNFGAFF. Here the CDR3 DNA reads TGTGCTAGTGCCCTGAACTTTGGAGCTTTCTTT. The full variable domain, its missing parts supplied by reference TRBV12-5 and TRBJ1-1, is DARVTQTPRHKVTEMGQEVTMRCQPILGHNTVFWYRQTMMQGLELLAYFRNRAPLDDSGMPKDRFSAEMPDATLATLKIQPSEPRDSAVYFCASALNFGAFFGQGTRLTVV.

This clonotype occurred a few times. The chain has TRBV24-1 and TRBJ2-3; D gene ambiguous. The CDR3 runs to 12 residues. The V gene's germline CDR1 is KGHDR and CDR2 SFDVKD. Trimming cost V 4 bases and J 2 bases, with 3 bases left between them. CDR3 sequence: CATSEYTDTQYF. CDR3 DNA: TGTGCCACCAGTGAATACACAGATACGCAGTATTTT.

This chain joins TRBV20-1 and TRBJ2-7; perhaps D is TRBD1 or TRBD2 (5 bases each). The length of the CDR3 is 13 residues. The ends were cut back, 3 bases at V and 2 bases at J, with 11 bases in the middle. Germline V lookup: CDR1 DFQATT, CDR2 SNEGSKA (reference sequence). CDR3 amino acids: CSASSGTTYEQYF. CDR3 DNA: TGCAGTGCTAGTTCCGGGACGACCTACGAGCAGTACTTC.

The chain recombines TRBV4-1 with TRBJ2-7, with TRBD2 identical over 9 bases. With 5 bases clipped from V and 4 bases from J, the junction kept 9 bases outside the gene matches. Germline V gene data show CDR1 as MGHRA and CDR2 as YSYEKL. The CDR3 runs 15 residues. CDR3 region: CASSYSGGPSYEQYF. The CDR3 DNA follows: TGCGCCAGCAGCTATAGCGGGGGTCCGTCATACGAGCAGTACTTC.

In this sample, this clonotype turned up once. One end of the junction varies from germline; a read error may be responsible. The rearrangement uses TRBV5-1 and TRBJ2-1; D call uncertain. The germline V gene has CDR1 SGHRS and CDR2 YFSETQ. This CDR3 comprises 15 residues. The CDR3 spells CSSSLGLSMDNEQFF. In nucleotides, the CDR3 is TGCTCCAGCAGCTTAGGGTTGTCTATGGACAATGAGCAGTTCTTC.

In its sample, this clonotype was seen a few times. The chain has TRBV9 and TRBJ1-2; 7 bases are shared with TRBD1. Trimming removed 3 bases from V and 4 bases from J; junction bases left unmatched: 9. Looked up from germline, CDR1 is SGDLS and CDR2 is YYNGEE. The CDR3 runs to 15 residues. CDR3 loop: CASSGGTARGYGYTF. CDR3 bases: TGTGCCAGCAGCGGCGGGACAGCCCGTGGCTATGGCTACACCTTC.

This chain links TRBV11-3 with TRBJ2-3, with D tentatively TRBD1 (7 bases). Germline loops: CDR1 SGHNT, CDR2 YENEEA. V gave up 4 bases and J gave up 0 bases, with 17 bases separating them. The CDR3 extends over 17 amino acids. The CDR3 DNA follows: TGTGCCAGCAGCTGGGGACTGACAGGGCGTAGCACAGATACGCAGTATTTT. Its translation is CASSWGLTGRSTDTQYF.

This clonotype was detected only a few times. The V call is TRBV12-3 or TRBV12-4, the J call TRBJ1-2, with D maybe TRBD1 (5 bases). The CDR3 length is 13 residues. The V end lost 8 bases, the J end lost 3 bases, and 13 bases lay between the germline ends. The CDR3 region is CASGRDGDYGYTF. The DNA of the CDR3 is TGTGCCAGCGGCCGGGACGGGGACTATGGCTACACCTTC.

This clonotype was detected only a few times. The rearrangement joins TRBV18 to TRBJ2-6; 9 nucleotides agree with TRBD1. Looked up from germline, CDR1 is KGHSH and CDR2 is LQKENI. The CDR3 length is 17 residues. Trimming cost V 3 bases and J 3 bases; bases outside gene matches: 6. The DNA of the CDR3 is TGTGCCAGCTCACCCGGACAGGGGAGCTTTGGGGCCAACGTCCTGACTTTC. This translates into CASSPGQGSFGANVLTF.

The chain recombines TRBV20-1 with TRBJ2-1, with D hard to call. CDR3 length equals 12 residues. Between the trimmed V and J ends, which lost 3 bases and 10 bases, there was a span of 13 bases. CDR1 is DFQATT, CDR2 SNEGSKA, per germline (reference sequence). The CDR3 sequence: CSARTILGEQFF. Here the CDR3 DNA reads TGCAGTGCTAGGACGATCCTCGGAGAGCAGTTCTTC.

This clonotype occurred a few times. The CDR3 loop is CASSSGLAGGAETQYF. The CDR3 coding sequence is TGTGCCAGCAGTTCCGGACTAGCGGGGGGGGCAGAGACCCAGTACTTC. This chain connects TRBV28 to TRBJ2-5, with TRBD2 matching over 15 bases. Losses at the gene ends were 4 bases for V and 4 bases for J; bases not matched to a gene: 4. The CDR3 has 16 amino acids. The germline V gene encodes CDR1 MDHEN and CDR2 SYDVKM.

A few counts support this clonotype. The rearrangement uses TRBV3-1 and TRBJ1-4; 7 bases agree with TRBD1. The CDR3 sequence is 15 residues long. Per germline, CDR1 LGHDT and CDR2 YNNKEL (reference sequence). V was pared by 5 bases and J by 3 bases, with 6 bases of the junction left unmatched. This CDR3 is CASSGRGLANEKLFF. In nucleotides, the CDR3 is TGTGCCAGCAGCGGAAGGGGGCTAGCTAATGAAAAACTGTTTTTT.

A few counts support this clonotype. This chain connects TRBV27 to TRBJ1-2; D gene ambiguous. Germline CDR1 MNHEY, CDR2 SMNVEV (reference sequence). This CDR3 comprises 14 residues. Trimming removed 7 bases at V and 4 bases at J, with 16 bases between. The CDR3 nucleotides are TGTGCCAGCACCCCCATAGGACCGGGCTATGGCTACACCTTC. This codes for CASTPIGPGYGYTF.

This clonotype was counted only a few times. This sequence joins TRBV20-1 and TRBJ2-3; 14 bases are a match to TRBD2. The CDR3 consists of 14 residues. Germline V gene lookup returns CDR1 DFQATT and CDR2 SNEGSKA (reference sequence). Germline trimming cut 5 bases from V and 3 bases from J; bases unmatched to any gene: 1. The chain's CDR3 is CSARTSGRTDTQYF. As DNA, the CDR3 is TGCAGTGCTCGGACTAGCGGGAGGACAGATACGCAGTATTTT.

The rearrangement joins TRBV11-1 to TRBJ1-2; D uncertain. The germline V and J ends were trimmed by 4 bases and 6 bases, with 9 bases remaining between them. In germline, CDR1 is SGHAT, CDR2 FQDESV (reference sequence). The CDR3 spans 12 residues. The CDR3 region is CASSSRGDGYTF. CDR3 sequence (DNA): TGTGCCAGCAGCTCACGCGGGGATGGCTACACCTTC.

J is TRBJ2-7 and V is TRBV12-3 or TRBV12-4; tentative D call: TRBD2 (5 bases). V was pared by 7 bases and J by 7 bases, with 20 bases between. The CDR3 is made up of 14 amino acids. This chain's CDR3 is CASTLAGHNSEQYF. The DNA of the CDR3 is TGTGCCAGCACCCTCGCGGGCCACAATTCGGAGCAGTACTTC.

This clonotype has only a few counts. The chain uses TRBV5-1 and TRBJ2-7; D not resolved. Germline V CDR1 and CDR2: SGHRS, YFSETQ. The CDR3 length is 12 residues. Trimming shortened V by 3 bases and J by 3 bases, and 7 bases separated the two germline ends. In DNA form, the CDR3 reads TGCGCCAGCAGCTACGCTAGCTACGAGCAGTACTTC. This translates into CASSYASYEQYF. Full variable domain (outside the CDR3, taken from reference TRBV5-1 and TRBJ2-7): KAGVTQTPRYLIKTRGQQVTLSCSPISGHRSVSWYQQTPGQGLQFLFEYFSETQRNKGNFPGRFSGRQFSNSRSEMNVSTLELGDSALYLCASSYASYEQYFGPGTRLTVT.

V usage is TRBV20-1 and J usage is TRBJ1-5, with a weak D call TRBD1 (5 bases). This CDR3 region has 15 residues. Trimming took 1 base from V and 2 from J, leaving 12 bases between them. Germline CDR1 and CDR2: DFQATT and SNEGSKA (reference sequence). The CDR3 DNA follows: TGCAGTGCTAGAGTCGGGACGGAAGGCAATCAGCCCCAGCATTTT. It is translated as CSARVGTEGNQPQHF.

This clonotype was recorded a few times. The chain has TRBV5-1 and TRBJ2-6; D gene uncertain. Germline loops: CDR1 SGHRS, CDR2 YFSETQ. The CDR3 is made up of 16 amino acids. Trimming removed 0 bases from V and 0 bases from J, with 7 bases in between. The CDR3 nucleotides read TGCGCCAGCAGCTTGGATGGGGTCTCTGGGGCCAACGTCCTGACTTTC. This translates into CASSLDGVSGANVLTF.

This clonotype was detected a few times. The chain joins TRBV20-1 to TRBJ2-1; tentatively, D is TRBD1 (5 bases). Per the germline V gene, CDR1 is DFQATT and CDR2 is SNEGSKA (reference sequence). Trimming cost V 1 base and J 4 bases, with 26 bases left between them. This CDR3 is built from 19 residues. CDR3 amino acids: CSARAYNRRTQEAYNEQFF. The CDR3, as DNA: TGCAGTGCTAGAGCCTACAACAGGCGAACCCAAGAAGCTTACAATGAGCAGTTCTTC.

This clonotype is a singleton in its sample. The V gene is TRBV24-1, the J gene TRBJ2-1; D call uncertain. The CDR3 totals 16 residues. The ends were cut back, 9 bases at V and 0 bases at J, with 17 bases in the middle. Germline values: CDR1 KGHDR, CDR2 SFDVKD. The CDR3 nucleotides are TGTGCCACCTCCACTGCAGGCCCTAGCTCCTACAATGAGCAGTTCTTC. Its protein product is CATSTAGPSSYNEQFF.

This chain joins TRBV30 and TRBJ2-3, with D uncertain. The V end lost 0 bases, the J end lost 7 bases, and 8 bases lay between the germline ends. The CDR3 spans 12 residues. CDR1 is GTSNPN and CDR2 is SVGIG in the germline V gene (reference sequence). CDR3 in DNA: TGTGCCTGGAGTGTACCCCCGTATACGCAGTATTTT. It specifies CAWSVPPYTQYF.

The chain recombines TRBV3-1 with TRBJ1-5; 7 bases agree with TRBD1. The trim removed 1 base at V and 6 bases at J, leaving 6 bases unmatched. The CDR3 totals 15 residues. The germline gives CDR1 LGHDT, CDR2 YNNKEL (reference sequence). The DNA of the CDR3 is TGTGCCAGCAGCCAAGGACAGGGAAAGGCTCAGCCCCAGCATTTT. Translated, it gives CASSQGQGKAQPQHF.

CDR3 DNA sequence: TGTGCCAGCAGGCGTACAGGGGGCCACACAGATACGCAGTATTTT. Protein sequence: CASRRTGGHTDTQYF. The chain joins TRBV12-3 or TRBV12-4 to TRBJ2-3; 9 nucleotides align to TRBD1. The CDR3 contains 15 residues. Germline trimming cut 6 bases from V and 2 bases from J; bases unmatched to any gene: 6.

This clonotype was counted a few times. The rearrangement uses TRBV12-3 or TRBV12-4 and TRBJ2-1; no clear D gene. V shed 4 bases and J shed 0 bases, with 13 bases lying between them. CDR3 length: 16 amino acids. The CDR3 DNA is TGTGCCAGCAGTTGGCCCGGTATGATCTCCTACAATGAGCAGTTCTTC. Translating it yields CASSWPGMISYNEQFF.

Only a few counts were recorded for this clonotype. J is TRBJ2-2 and V is TRBV7-3; the D gene is possibly TRBD1 (6 bases). In germline, CDR1 is SGHTA, CDR2 FQGTGA. Trimming took off 6 bases at V and 4 bases at J, with 15 bases between the two ends. This CDR3 spans 15 amino acids. CDR3 sequence reads: CASSQSGHGTGELFF. CDR3 bases: TGTGCCAGCAGTCAATCGGGACATGGCACCGGGGAGCTGTTTTTT.

This clonotype was observed a handful of times. The chain recombines TRBV5-6 with TRBJ2-2, with D possibly matching TRBD1 (5 bases). Germline CDR1 and CDR2: SGHDT and YYEEEE. This CDR3 comprises 13 residues. V was pared by 4 bases and J by 6 bases, with 10 bases between. The CDR3 sequence is CASSPQGPGELFF. The CDR3 nucleotides read TGTGCCAGCAGCCCCCAGGGTCCCGGGGAGCTGTTTTTT. The full variable domain, rest sourced from reference TRBV5-6 and TRBJ2-2, is DAGVTQSPTHLIKTRGQQVTLRCSPKSGHDTVSWYQQALGQGPQFIFQYYEEEERQRGNFPDRFSGHQFPNYSSELNVNALLLGDSALYLCASSPQGPGELFFGEGSRLTVL.

This clonotype has only a few counts. The genes are TRBV7-2 and TRBJ2-1, with 9 positions matching TRBD2. The ends lost 1 base at V and 11 bases at J; junction bases unmatched: 9. From germline, CDR1 is SGHTA and CDR2 FQGNSA. The CDR3 totals 15 residues. For the CDR3, the DNA is TGTGCCAGCAGCTTAGTGGGACTAGCCCAGAAGAAGCAGTTCTTC. Protein: CASSLVGLAQKKQFF. The whole variable domain, filled in from reference TRBV7-2 and TRBJ2-1, reads GAGVSQSPSNKVTEKGKDVELRCDPISGHTALYWYRQSLGQGLEFLIYFQGNSAPDKSGLPSDRFSAERTGGSVSTLTIQRTQQEDSAVYLCASSLVGLAQKKQFFGPGTRLTVL.